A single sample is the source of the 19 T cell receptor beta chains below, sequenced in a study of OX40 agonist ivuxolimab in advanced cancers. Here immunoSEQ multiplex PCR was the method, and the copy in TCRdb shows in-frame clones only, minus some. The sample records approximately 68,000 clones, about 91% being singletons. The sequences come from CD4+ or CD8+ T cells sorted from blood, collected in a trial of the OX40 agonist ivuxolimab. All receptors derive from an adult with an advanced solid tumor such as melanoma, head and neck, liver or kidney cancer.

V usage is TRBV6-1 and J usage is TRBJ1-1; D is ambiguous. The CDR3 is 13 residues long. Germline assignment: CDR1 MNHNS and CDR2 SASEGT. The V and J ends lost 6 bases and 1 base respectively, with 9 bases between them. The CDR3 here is CASSVEGNTEAFF. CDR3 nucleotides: TGTGCCAGCAGCGTCGAGGGGAACACTGAAGCTTTCTTT.

Written as DNA, the CDR3 is TGTGCCAGCAGCCGCCGGACTAGCGGGAGCACAGATACGCAGTATTTT. Protein: CASSRRTSGSTDTQYF. V is TRBV7-3 and J is TRBJ2-3, with 11 positions matching TRBD2. Germline trimming cut 5 bases from V and 0 bases from J; bases unmatched to any gene: 4. Germline V gene sequence: CDR1 SGHTA, CDR2 FQGTGA. CDR3 length: 16 residues.

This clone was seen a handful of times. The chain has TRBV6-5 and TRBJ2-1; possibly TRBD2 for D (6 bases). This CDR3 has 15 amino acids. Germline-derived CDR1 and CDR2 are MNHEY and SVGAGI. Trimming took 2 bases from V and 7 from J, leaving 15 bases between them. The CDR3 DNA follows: TGTGCCAGCAGTTACACCGGGACTCCGGGGAATGAGCAGTTCTTC. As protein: CASSYTGTPGNEQFF.

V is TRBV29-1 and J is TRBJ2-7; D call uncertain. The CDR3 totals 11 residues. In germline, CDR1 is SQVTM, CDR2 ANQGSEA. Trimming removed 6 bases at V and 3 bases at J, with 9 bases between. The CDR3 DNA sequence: TGCAGCGTGTGGCTAGACTACGAGCAGTACTTC. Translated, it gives CSVWLDYEQYF.

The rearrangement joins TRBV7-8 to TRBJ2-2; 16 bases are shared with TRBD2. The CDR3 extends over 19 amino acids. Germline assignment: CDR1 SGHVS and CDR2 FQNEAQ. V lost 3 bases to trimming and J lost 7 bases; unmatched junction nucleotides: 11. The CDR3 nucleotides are TGTGCCAGCAGCTTTTTGGGACTAGCGGGGGGGCCTCTAGGCGGGGAGCTGTTTTTT. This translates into CASSFLGLAGGPLGGELFF.

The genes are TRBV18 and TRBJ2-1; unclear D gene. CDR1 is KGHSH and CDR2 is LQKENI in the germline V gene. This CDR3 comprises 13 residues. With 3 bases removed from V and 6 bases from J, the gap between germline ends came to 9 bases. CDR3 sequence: CASSPPASNEQFF. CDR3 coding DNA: TGTGCCAGCTCACCTCCAGCCAGCAATGAGCAGTTCTTC.

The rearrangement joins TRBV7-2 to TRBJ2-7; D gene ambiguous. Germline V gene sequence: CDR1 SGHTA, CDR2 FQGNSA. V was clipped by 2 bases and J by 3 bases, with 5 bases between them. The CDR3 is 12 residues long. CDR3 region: CASSLFRYEQYF. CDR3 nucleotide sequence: TGTGCCAGCAGCTTATTTCGCTACGAGCAGTACTTC.

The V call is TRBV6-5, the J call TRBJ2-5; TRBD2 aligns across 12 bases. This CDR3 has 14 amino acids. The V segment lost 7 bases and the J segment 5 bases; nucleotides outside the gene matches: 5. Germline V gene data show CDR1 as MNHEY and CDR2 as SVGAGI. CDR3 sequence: CASTTSGSAETQYF. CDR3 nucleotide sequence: TGTGCCAGCACGACTAGCGGGAGTGCGGAGACCCAGTACTTC.

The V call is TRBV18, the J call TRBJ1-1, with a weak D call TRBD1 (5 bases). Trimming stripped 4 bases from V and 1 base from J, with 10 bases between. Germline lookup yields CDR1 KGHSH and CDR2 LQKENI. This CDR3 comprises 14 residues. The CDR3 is CASSLQGPNTEAFF. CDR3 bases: TGTGCCAGCTCACTTCAGGGCCCGAACACTGAAGCTTTCTTT.

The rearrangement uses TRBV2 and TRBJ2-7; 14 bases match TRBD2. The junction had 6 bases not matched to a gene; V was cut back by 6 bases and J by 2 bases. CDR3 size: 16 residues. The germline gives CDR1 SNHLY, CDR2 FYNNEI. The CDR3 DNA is TGTGCCAGCAGCCGACTAGCGGGAGGGGGGCCCTACGAGCAGTACTTC. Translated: CASSRLAGGGPYEQYF.

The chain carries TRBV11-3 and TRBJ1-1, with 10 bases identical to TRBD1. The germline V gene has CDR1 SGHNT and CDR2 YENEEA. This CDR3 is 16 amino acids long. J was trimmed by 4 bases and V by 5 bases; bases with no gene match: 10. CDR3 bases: TGTGCCAGCAGCACCAGACAGGGGGCGAAGAGCACTGAAGCTTTCTTT. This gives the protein CASSTRQGAKSTEAFF.

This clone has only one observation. In nucleotides, the CDR3 is TGTGCCAGCACCCTAGGGGTAGGGGAGCTGTTTTTT. It codes for CASTLGVGELFF. This chain links TRBV6-5 with TRBJ2-2, with D maybe TRBD1 (5 bases). The CDR3 extends over 12 amino acids. V was trimmed by 7 bases and J by 8 bases, leaving 11 bases between them. Germline assignment: CDR1 MNHEY and CDR2 SVGAGI.

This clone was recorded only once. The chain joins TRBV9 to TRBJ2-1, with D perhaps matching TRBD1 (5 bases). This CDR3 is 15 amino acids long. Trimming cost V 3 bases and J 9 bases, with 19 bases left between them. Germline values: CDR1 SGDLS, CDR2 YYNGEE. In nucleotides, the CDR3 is TGTGCCAGCAGCGCATTTCAGGGTTCGCAGGGTGAGCAGTTCTTC. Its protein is CASSAFQGSQGEQFF.

Written as DNA, the CDR3 is TGTGCCAGCAGTTTATCGGGGGAAGGGGACTCCTACGAGCAGTACTTC. It translates to CASSLSGEGDSYEQYF. The rearrangement uses TRBV27 and TRBJ2-7; TRBD1 or TRBD2 may be the D gene (5 bases each). The germline V gene has CDR1 MNHEY and CDR2 SMNVEV (reference sequence). The CDR3 is 16 residues long. V lost 0 bases and J 0 bases, leaving 12 bases between the germline ends.

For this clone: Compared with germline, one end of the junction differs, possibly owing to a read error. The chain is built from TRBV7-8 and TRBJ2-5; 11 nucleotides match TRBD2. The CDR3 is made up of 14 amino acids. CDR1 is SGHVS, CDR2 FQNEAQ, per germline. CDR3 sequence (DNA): TGTGCCAGCAGCCTAGCGGGGGGCGAAGAGACCCAGTACTTC. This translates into CASSLAGGEETQYF.

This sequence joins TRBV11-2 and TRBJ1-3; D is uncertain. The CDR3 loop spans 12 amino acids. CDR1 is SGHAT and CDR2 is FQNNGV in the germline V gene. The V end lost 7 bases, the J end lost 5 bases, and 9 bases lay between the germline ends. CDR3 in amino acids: CASTLSRNTIYF. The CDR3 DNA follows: TGTGCCAGCACGCTTAGTAGAAACACCATATATTTT. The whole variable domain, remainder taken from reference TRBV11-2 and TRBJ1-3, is EAGVAQSPRYKIIEKRQSVAFWCNPISGHATLYWYQQILGQGPKLLIQFQNNGVVDDSQLPKDRFSAERLKGVDSTLKIQPAKLEDSAVYLCASTLSRNTIYFGEGSWLTVV.

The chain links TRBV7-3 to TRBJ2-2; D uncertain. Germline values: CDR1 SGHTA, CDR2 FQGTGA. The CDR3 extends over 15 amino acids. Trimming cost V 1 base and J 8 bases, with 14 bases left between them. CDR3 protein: CASSLMGPESGELFF. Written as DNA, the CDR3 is TGTGCCAGCAGCTTAATGGGCCCCGAGTCGGGGGAGCTGTTTTTT.

In DNA, the CDR3 is TGTGCCAGCAGTTACCCTCAGAACACTGAAGCTTTCTTT. Translation: CASSYPQNTEAFF. The J gene is TRBJ1-1, the V gene TRBV6-5; D is unresolved. CDR3 length: 13 residues. Trimming removed 2 bases at V and 1 base at J, with 5 bases between. CDR1 and CDR2 from the germline V gene are MNHEY and SVGAGI.

The CDR3 coding sequence is TGTGCCAGTAGTACGGGACAGGGGAGGGCCGGGGAGCTGTTTTTT. As protein: CASSTGQGRAGELFF. V is TRBV19 and J is TRBJ2-2; 10 bases align to TRBD1. V was pared by 4 bases and J by 6 bases, with 5 bases of the junction left unmatched. This CDR3 contains 15 residues. The germline V gene has CDR1 LNHDA and CDR2 SQIVND (reference sequence).